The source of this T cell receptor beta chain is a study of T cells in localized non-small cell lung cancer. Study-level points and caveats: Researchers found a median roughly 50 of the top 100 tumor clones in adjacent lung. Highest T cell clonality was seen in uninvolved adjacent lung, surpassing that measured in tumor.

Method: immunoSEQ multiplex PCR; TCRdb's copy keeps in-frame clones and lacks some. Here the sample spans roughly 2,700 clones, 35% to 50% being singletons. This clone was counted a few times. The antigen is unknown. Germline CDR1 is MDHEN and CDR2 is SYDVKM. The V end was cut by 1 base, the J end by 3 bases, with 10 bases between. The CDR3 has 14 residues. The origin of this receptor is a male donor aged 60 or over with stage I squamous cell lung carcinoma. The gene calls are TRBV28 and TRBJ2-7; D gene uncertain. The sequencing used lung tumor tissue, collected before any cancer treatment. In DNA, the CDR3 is TGTGCCAGCAGTTTATTGTCGGCCGACTACGAGCAGTACTTC. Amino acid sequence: CASSLLSADYEQYF. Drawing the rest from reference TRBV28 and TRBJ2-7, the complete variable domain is DVKVTQSSRYLVKRTGEKVFLECVQDMDHENMFWYRQDPGLGLRLIYFSYDVKMKEKGDIPEGYSVSREKKERFSLILESASTNQTSMYLCASSLLSADYEQYFGPGTRLTVT.